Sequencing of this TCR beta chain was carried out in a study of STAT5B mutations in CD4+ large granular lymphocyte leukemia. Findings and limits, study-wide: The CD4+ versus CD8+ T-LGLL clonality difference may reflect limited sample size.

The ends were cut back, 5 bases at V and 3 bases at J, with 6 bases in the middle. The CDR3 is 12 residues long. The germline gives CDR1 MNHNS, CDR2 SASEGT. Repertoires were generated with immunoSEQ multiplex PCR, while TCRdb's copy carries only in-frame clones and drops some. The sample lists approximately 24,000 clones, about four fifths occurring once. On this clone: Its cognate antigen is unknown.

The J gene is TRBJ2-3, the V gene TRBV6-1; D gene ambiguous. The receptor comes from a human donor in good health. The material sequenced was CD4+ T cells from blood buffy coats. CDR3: CASSFRTDTQYF. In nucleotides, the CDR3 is TGTGCCAGCAGTTTCAGGACAGATACGCAGTATTTT.